Only one count was recorded for the clone carrying this T cell receptor beta chain. Authors of the study amplified TCR beta CDR3 regions from RNA transcripts. The TCR CDR3 was amplified in a first-round RT-PCR using the HTBI primer set. Using its own MiXCR run on the multiplex PCR reads, TCRdb lists one record per CDR3 protein. Of roughly 510,000 distinct CDR3 sequences in the sample, about 46% were seen once. The V end lost 11 bases, the J end lost 1 base, and 17 bases lay between the germline ends. CDR3 length: 14 residues. CDR1 and CDR2 (germline): LNHDA, SQIVND (reference sequence). The data are from a study of T cells in Graves' hyperthyroidism and ophthalmopathy.

The rearrangement links TRBV19 to TRBJ1-1; tentatively, D is TRBD1 (5 bases). The sequencing input was peripheral blood or thyroid tissue (not recorded which). This receptor was taken from an adult woman with Graves' disease, either hyperthyroidism or ophthalmopathy (not recorded which). DNA of the CDR3: TGTGCCTCCAACCAGGGCACGGGGAACACTGAAGCTTTCTTT. Translating it yields CASNQGTGNTEAFF.